This T cell receptor (beta chain) derives from a study of OX40 agonist ivuxolimab in advanced cancers. For the study in its entirety: Ivuxolimab was an agonistic, fully human IgG2 monoclonal antibody directed against OX40 (CD134), a costimulatory receptor. Among the roughly 50 dose-escalation patients, roughly 20 had hepatocellular carcinoma, roughly 15 melanoma, 9 renal cell carcinoma and 9 head and neck cancer. Prior anti-PD-1, anti-PD-L1 or anti-CTLA-4 therapy was permitted, and checkpoint inhibitors had been received by roughly 42% of dose-escalation patients. The paper reports the monotherapy dose-escalation portion (N of about 50 patients) of the phase I ivuxolimab trial. In the dose-escalation cohort, 70% to 90% of patients were male, and the mean age was roughly 60 years with a range of about 20 to 80. The purpose of peripheral TCRbeta sequencing was to test whether ivuxolimab changed TCR sequence diversity and led to clonal T-cell expansion. Intravenous ivuxolimab was administered to patients every 2 weeks at six dose levels: 0.01, 0.1, 0.3, 1.5, 3 and 10 mg/kg. Three dose-escalation patients achieved partial responses, one with hepatocellular carcinoma and two with cutaneous melanoma.

General findings and caveats noted by the study authors: After ivuxolimab, CD8+ T cells had more expanded clones than CD4+ T cells on average. At doses of 0.1 to 3.0 mg/kg, clonal expansion of both CD4+ and CD8+ blood T cells was observed from baseline to week 6. Which antigens the clonally expanded peripheral T cells were specific for was not determined. Low levels of normalized T-cell clonal expansion were also shown by some nonresponding patients. In partial responders in the 0.1-3.0 mg/kg groups, normalized peripheral clonal expansion was found to be among the lowest, especially among CD8+ T cells.

After removal of 2 bases from V and 7 bases from J, the junction retains 14 bases not matched to a gene. Looking up the germline V gene yields CDR1 SGHTA and CDR2 FQGNSA. From the cysteine up to the phenylalanine, the CDR3 has a length of 17 residues. The entry retains the CDR3 DNA only, 51 bases that are in frame from base 1. For sequencing of the TCRbeta CDR3 region, genomic DNA was extracted from the sorted cells. The immunoSEQ Assay was used to sequence the TCRbeta CDR3 regions. In its TCRdb copy, this immuneACCESS table keeps in-frame sequences only and misses some clones. Where compared with another copy, unresolved V genes explain less than half of these, and the others have no known cause. The sample includes around 66,000 clones, with about 86% observed a single time. Of the sample, about 4.8% is held by the ten largest clones. Comments on this clone: Its antigen specificity is not known. It has no much larger one-base neighbor in the sample; base qualities were not kept.

Patients with autoimmune disease history or receiving systemic immunosuppression were excluded from the trial. In every dose cohort, peripheral blood was drawn for TCR sequencing at baseline, cycle 4 day 1, and cycle 7 day 1. Samples came from an open-label, multicenter, first-in-human phase I dose-escalation trial of ivuxolimab. Adults with locally advanced or metastatic head and neck squamous cell, hepatocellular, melanoma or renal cell carcinoma were enrolled in the trial. Before TCR sequencing, CD4+ and CD8+ T cells were separately sorted from peripheral blood. The sequence derives from an adult with an advanced solid tumor such as melanoma, head and neck, liver or kidney cancer. The source material was CD4+ or CD8+ T cells sorted from blood, sampled in a trial of the OX40 agonist ivuxolimab. The V and J segments used are TRBV7-2 and TRBJ2-3; TRBD2 fits 8 bases in the junction. The CDR3 region: CASSLSLRGASGYTQYF. At the DNA level, the sequence is TGTGCCAGCAGCTTAAGTTTGCGGGGGGCCTCGGGGTATACGCAGTATTTT.